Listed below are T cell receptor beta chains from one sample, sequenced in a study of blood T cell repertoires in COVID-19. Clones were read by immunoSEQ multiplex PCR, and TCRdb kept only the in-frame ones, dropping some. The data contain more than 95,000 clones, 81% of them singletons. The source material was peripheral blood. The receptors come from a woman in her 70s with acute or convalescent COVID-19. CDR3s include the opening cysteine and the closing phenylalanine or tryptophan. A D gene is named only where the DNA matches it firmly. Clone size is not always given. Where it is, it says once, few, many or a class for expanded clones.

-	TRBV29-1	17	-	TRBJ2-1	CSVEGTTTTATYNEQFF	TGCAGCGTTGAAGGGACTACAACTACCGCCACCTACAATGAGCAGTTCTTC
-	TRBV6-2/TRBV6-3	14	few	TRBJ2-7	CASSSTGISYEQYF	TGTGCCAGCAGTTCCACAGGGATCTCCTACGAGCAGTACTTC
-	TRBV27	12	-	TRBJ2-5	CASSRVLETQYF	TGTGCCAGCAGCCGGGTTTTGGAGACCCAGTACTTC
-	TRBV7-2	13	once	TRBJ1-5	CASSFFLGQPQHF	TGTGCCAGCAGCTTTTTCCTCGGGCAGCCCCAGCATTTT
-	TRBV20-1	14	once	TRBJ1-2	CSASGGPHNYGYTF	TGCAGTGCTAGTGGGGGGCCCCATAACTATGGCTACACCTTC
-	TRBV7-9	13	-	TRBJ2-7	CASSLTGSVEQYF	TGTGCCAGCAGTTTAACGGGGTCCGTCGAGCAGTACTTC
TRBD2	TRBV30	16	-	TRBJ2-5	CAWSVRSSGGSKTQYF	TGTGCCTGGAGTGTCCGATCTAGCGGGGGGTCGAAGACCCAGTACTTC
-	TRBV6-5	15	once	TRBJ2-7	CASTLIGDTPYEQYF	TGTGCCAGCACACTTATAGGGGACACACCCTACGAGCAGTACTTC
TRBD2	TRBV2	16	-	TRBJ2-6	CASSEAGGSGANVLTF	TGTGCCAGCAGTGAGGCGGGGGGCTCTGGGGCCAACGTCCTGACTTTC
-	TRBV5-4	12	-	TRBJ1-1	CASSSRGTEAFF	TGTGCCAGCAGCTCTCGCGGCACTGAAGCTTTCTTT
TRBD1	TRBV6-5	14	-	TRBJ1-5	CASLDREGNQPQHF	TGTGCCAGCTTGGACAGGGAAGGCAATCAGCCCCAGCATTTT
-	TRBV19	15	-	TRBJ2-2	CASSSQGQNTGELFF	TGTGCCAGTAGTAGTCAGGGACAGAACACCGGGGAGCTGTTTTTT
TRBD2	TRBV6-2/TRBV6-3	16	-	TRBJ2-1	CASSYQAGGSYNEQFF	TGTGCCAGCAGTTATCAGGCGGGGGGCTCCTACAATGAGCAGTTCTTC
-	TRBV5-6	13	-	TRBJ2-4	CASSLAPGDIQYF	TGTGCCAGCAGCTTGGCACCGGGGGACATTCAGTACTTC
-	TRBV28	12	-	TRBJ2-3	CASSVAPDTQYF	TGTGCCAGCAGTGTAGCCCCAGATACGCAGTATTTT
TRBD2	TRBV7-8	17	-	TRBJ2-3	CASSLRVAGGDTDTQYF	TGTGCCAGCAGCTTAAGGGTGGCGGGAGGTGACACAGATACGCAGTATTTT
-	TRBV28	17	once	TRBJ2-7	CASSYGRGPLAYYEQYF	TGTGCCAGCAGTTACGGCAGGGGACCTTTGGCTTACTACGAGCAGTACTTC
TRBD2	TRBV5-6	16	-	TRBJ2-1	CASSPGLASSYNEQFF	TGTGCCAGCAGCCCGGGACTAGCGAGCTCCTACAATGAGCAGTTCTTC
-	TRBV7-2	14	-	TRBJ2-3	CASSLELTTDTQYF	TGTGCCAGCAGCTTAGAACTCACGACAGATACGCAGTATTTT
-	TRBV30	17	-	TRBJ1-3	CAWGAGRVPGFGNTIYF	TGTGCCTGGGGCGCCGGGCGGGTCCCAGGCTTCGGAAACACCATATATTTT
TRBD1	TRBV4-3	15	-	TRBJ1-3	CASSQGGTAGNTIYF	TGCGCCAGCAGCCAAGGCGGGACAGCTGGAAACACCATATATTTT
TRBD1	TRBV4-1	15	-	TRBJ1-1	CASSQVTGWRAEAFF	TGCGCCAGCAGCCAAGTGACAGGGTGGCGGGCAGAAGCTTTCTTT
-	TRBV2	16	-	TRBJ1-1	CASQVGRGVANTEAFF	TGTGCCAGCCAAGTGGGGAGGGGGGTAGCGAACACTGAAGCTTTCTTT
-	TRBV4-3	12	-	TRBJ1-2	CASSHRGRGYTF	TGCGCCAGCAGCCACCGAGGGAGAGGCTACACCTTC
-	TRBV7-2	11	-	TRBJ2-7	CASSLYYEQYF	TGTGCCAGCAGCCTCTACTACGAGCAGTACTTC
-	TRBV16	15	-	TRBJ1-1	CASSQAGWRNTEAFF	TGTGCCAGCAGCCAAGCTGGGTGGAGGAACACTGAAGCTTTCTTT
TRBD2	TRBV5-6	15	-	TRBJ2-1	CASSFDLAGIDEQFF	TGTGCCAGCAGCTTCGATCTAGCGGGAATCGATGAGCAGTTCTTC
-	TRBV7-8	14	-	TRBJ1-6	CASSSRSTNSPLHF	TGTGCCAGCAGCTCGAGGTCTACCAATTCACCCCTCCACTTT
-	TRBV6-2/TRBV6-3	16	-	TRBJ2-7	CASSYRERELNYEQYF	TGTGCCAGCAGTTATAGGGAACGGGAACTGAACTACGAGCAGTACTTC
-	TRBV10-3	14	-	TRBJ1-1	CAISESEGNTEAFF	TGTGCCATCAGTGAGTCTGAGGGCAACACTGAAGCTTTCTTT
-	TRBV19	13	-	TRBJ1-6	CASSDEVSSPLHF	TGTGCCAGTAGTGATGAGGTCTCCTCACCCCTCCACTTT
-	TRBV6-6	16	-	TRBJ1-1	CASSYLPSSGNTEAFF	TGTGCCAGCAGTTATTTACCCAGTTCGGGGAACACTGAAGCTTTCTTT
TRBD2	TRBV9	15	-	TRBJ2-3	CASSVGGGSPDTQYF	TGTGCCAGCAGCGTAGGCGGGGGGTCCCCAGATACGCAGTATTTT
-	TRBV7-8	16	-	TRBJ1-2	CASSLVSGANNYGYTF	TGTGCCAGCAGCTTAGTCTCAGGGGCGAATAACTATGGCTACACCTTC
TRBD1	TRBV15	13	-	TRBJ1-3	CATSRAETGSIYF	TGTGCCACCAGCAGAGCGGAGACAGGGTCTATATATTTT
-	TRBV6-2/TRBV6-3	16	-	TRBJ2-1	CASSYSRGAVYNEQFF	TGTGCCAGCAGTTACTCTCGGGGGGCCGTTTACAATGAGCAGTTCTTC
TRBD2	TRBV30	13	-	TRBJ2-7	CAWSSGGVYEQYF	TGTGCCTGGAGTAGCGGGGGGGTTTACGAGCAGTACTTC
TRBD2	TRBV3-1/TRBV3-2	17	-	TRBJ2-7	CASSQRGTSGRSNEQYF	TGTGCCAGCAGCCAACGGGGGACTAGCGGGAGATCGAACGAGCAGTACTTC
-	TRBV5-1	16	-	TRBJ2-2	CASSSSRGNPTGELFF	TGCGCCAGCAGCTCCTCCAGGGGAAACCCCACCGGGGAGCTGTTTTTT
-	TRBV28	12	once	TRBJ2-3	CAWGRATDTQYF	TGTGCGTGGGGGCGCGCGACAGATACGCAGTATTTT
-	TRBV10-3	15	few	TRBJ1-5	CAISESSGVNQPQHF	TGTGCCATCAGTGAGTCGTCAGGGGTCAATCAGCCCCAGCATTTT
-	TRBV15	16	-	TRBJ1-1	CATSRDMKGIGTEAFF	TGTGCCACCAGCAGAGATATGAAGGGGATTGGGACTGAAGCTTTCTTT
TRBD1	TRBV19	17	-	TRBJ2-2	CASSIIPGQGNTGELFF	TGTGCCAGTAGTATAATCCCCGGACAGGGGAACACCGGGGAGCTGTTTTTT
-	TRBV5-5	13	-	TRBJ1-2	CASSLPGDYGYTF	TGTGCCAGCAGCTTACCGGGGGACTATGGCTACACCTTC